This T cell receptor (beta chain) comes out of a study of T cell responses to AZD1222 COVID-19 vaccine (dated by TCRdb to about 2021). For context, the study as a whole: AZD1222 recipients whose second dose came at about 4 weeks and those whose second dose came at about 12 weeks were combined into one group, since spike-specific TCR depth and breadth did not differ between the two schedules. Trial participants were enrolled by age into subgroups of 18-55, 56-69 and 70-plus years, and approximately 150, 30 and 60 TCR-sequenced participants, respectively, were included in these subgroups. A total of approximately 240 trial participants underwent TCR sequencing, of whom about 200 had received two doses of AZD1222 and around 25 had received two doses of the MenACWY control vaccine. General study outcomes and caveats: Reportedly, close to half of the unique spike-specific TCRs recognized epitopes lying outside the regions that are mutated in the B.1.351 and B.1.1.7 variants. Only 5 to 7 AZD1222 recipients were SARS-CoV-2 seropositive at baseline, limiting conclusions about previously exposed vaccinees. Participants were mostly white British and included more females than males, and it was suggested by the authors that clonal diversity may have been underestimated. CD4 TCRs associated with the vaccine covered the entire spike protein, and the dominant responses were in regions 160-218 and 743-854. No day 14 peak-response samples were available, so repertoires were characterized only after the peak T cell response. After two AZD1222 doses, spike-specific TCR breadth and depth were significantly higher than at day 0 and than in MenACWY recipients. In the small 56-69-year group, the increase in depth fell short of significance, most likely because of low power.

Read against the paper, the sample's time point label means: baseline before first vaccination. Vaccinee samples came from UK trials COV001 and COV002, including a single-blind randomized controlled phase 2/3 trial of AZD1222 (ChAdOx1 nCoV-19) in healthy adults. For TCRbeta chain sequencing, PBMC samples were collected from trial participants at day 0 and at day 28 after the second dose. The CDR3 contains 15 residues, cysteine and phenylalanine counted. Only the CDR3 DNA stays, 45 bases, in frame from base 1. V is cut by 0 bases and J by 5 bases, and the space between the germline ends is 11 bases. CDR1 SNHLY and CDR2 FYNNEI were looked up in the germline V gene. On this clone: Which antigen it targets is not known. Per-base quality was not reported, and no clone a single base away is much larger than it.

The CDR3 regions of human TCRbeta chains were analyzed by immunosequencing. Per the source publication's procedure: TCRs in the repertoires were compared against a reference library of SARS-CoV-2-specific TCRs that had been generated with the MIRA antigen-specificity platform. Breadth was defined as the fraction of unique TCRs that were SARS-CoV-2-associated. Depth was defined as the fraction of total T cells that were SARS-CoV-2-associated. Using the MIRA data, every spike-specific TCR was mapped to the spike region that the TCR reacted to and assigned to either a CD4 or a CD8 class. Log10-transformed breadth and depth values were compared by one-way ANOVA with Sidak's multiple comparisons tests. Imported from immuneACCESS, the table was reduced by TCRdb to in-frame sequences with V and J called. These copies leave out some clones; in studies compared against another copy, an unresolved V gene accounts for under half, and the cause of the remainder is not known. Clone size and the V and J calls come from that table; the DNA yielded D and trimming. The sample yields 160,000 or so clones; roughly 90% were counted once. Clones ranked in the top ten supply under 5% of the sample.

The receptor's source is an adult in good health. The specimen comprised peripheral blood, sampled on day 0 of AZD1222 vaccination. The chain is encoded by TRBV2 joined to TRBJ2-1, with the D gene too uncertain to name. This receptor carries the CDR3 CASSEAHWANNEQFF. At the DNA level, the sequence is TGTGCCAGCAGTGAAGCGCATTGGGCGAACAATGAGCAGTTCTTC.